This T cell receptor (beta chain) was sequenced for a study of response to subunit inactivated influenza vaccine. Study observations and caveats: Seasonal influenza vaccination, on each occasion, was suggested by the authors to recruit few new T cells.

Germline V CDR1 and CDR2: LNHDA, SQIVND (reference sequence). CDR3 size: 15 residues. Trimming took off 1 base at V and 5 bases at J, with 12 bases between the two ends. Via MiXCR, TCRdb re-called the RT-PCR reads, giving one row per CDR3 protein. This sample has about 570,000 distinct CDR3 sequences, with roughly 10% found just once. In the case of this clonotype: Its antigen is currently unknown.

The chain has TRBV19 and TRBJ2-1, with D unclear. The TCR originated in a man aged 50 or older who received an inactivated influenza vaccine. The input for sequencing was PBMCs from blood, taken on the day of vaccination. CDR3 region: CASSIGGYVHNEQFF. The CDR3 region has the DNA TGTGCCAGTAGTATAGGGGGATATGTCCACAATGAGCAGTTCTTC.